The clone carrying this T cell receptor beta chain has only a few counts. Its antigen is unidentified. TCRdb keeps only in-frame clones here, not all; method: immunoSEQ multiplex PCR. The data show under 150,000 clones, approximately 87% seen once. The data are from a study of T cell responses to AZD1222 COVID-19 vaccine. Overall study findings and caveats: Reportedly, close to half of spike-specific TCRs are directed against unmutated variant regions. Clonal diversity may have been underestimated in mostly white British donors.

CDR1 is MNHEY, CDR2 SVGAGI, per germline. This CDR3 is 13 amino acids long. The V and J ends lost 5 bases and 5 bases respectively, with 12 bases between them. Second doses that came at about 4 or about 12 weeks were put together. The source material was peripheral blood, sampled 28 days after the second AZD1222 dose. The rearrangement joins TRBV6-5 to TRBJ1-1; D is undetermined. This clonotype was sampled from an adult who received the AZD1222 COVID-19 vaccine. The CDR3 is CASSPSESTEAFF. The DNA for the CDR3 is TGTGCCAGCAGTCCGAGTGAGTCGACTGAAGCTTTCTTT.